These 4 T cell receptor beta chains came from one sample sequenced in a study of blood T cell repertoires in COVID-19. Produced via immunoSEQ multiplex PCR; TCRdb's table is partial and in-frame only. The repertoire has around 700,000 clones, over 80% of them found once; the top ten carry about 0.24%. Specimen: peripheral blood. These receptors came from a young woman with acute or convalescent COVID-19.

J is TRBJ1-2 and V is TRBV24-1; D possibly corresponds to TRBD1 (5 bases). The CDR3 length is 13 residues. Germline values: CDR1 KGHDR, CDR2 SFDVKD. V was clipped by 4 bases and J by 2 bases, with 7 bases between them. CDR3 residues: CATSDRANYGYTF. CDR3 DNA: TGTGCCACCAGTGACAGGGCGAACTATGGCTACACCTTC.

The CDR3, as DNA: TGTGCCAGAAGCTTAGATATCGACAGACCGAACACCGGGGAGCTGTTTTTT. This translates into CARSLDIDRPNTGELFF. The chain couples TRBV7-5 to TRBJ2-2; the tabulated D call, TRBD1, remains unverified against the DNA. TRBV7-5 is shown as a pseudogene. This CDR3 has 17 amino acids.

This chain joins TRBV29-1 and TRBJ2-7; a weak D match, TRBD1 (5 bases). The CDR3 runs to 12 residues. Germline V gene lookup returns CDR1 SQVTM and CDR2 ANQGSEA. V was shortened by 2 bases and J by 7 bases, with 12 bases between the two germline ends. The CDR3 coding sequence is TGCAGCGTTGAAAGGGGCGTAGAGGAGCAGTACTTC. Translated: CSVERGVEEQYF.

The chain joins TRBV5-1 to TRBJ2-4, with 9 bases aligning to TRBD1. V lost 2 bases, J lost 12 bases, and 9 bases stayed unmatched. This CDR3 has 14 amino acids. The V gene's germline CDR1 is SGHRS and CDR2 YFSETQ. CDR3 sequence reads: CASSFSRDRVHQYF. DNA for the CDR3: TGCGCCAGCAGCTTCTCCCGGGACAGGGTCCATCAGTACTTC.